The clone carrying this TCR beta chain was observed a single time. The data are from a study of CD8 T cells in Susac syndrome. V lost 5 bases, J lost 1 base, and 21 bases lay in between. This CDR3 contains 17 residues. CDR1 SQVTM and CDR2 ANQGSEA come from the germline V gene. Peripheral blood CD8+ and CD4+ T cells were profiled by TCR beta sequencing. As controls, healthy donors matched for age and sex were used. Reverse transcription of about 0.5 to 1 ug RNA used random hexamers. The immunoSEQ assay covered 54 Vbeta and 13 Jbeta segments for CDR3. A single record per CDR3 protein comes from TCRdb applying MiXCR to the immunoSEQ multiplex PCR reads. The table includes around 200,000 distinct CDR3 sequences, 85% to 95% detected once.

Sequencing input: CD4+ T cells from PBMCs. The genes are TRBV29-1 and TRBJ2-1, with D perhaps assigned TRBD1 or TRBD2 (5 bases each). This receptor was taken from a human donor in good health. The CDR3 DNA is TGCAGCGTTCTGGAAGCGTCGGGGACCATTTCCTACAATGAGCAGTTCTTC. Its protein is CSVLEASGTISYNEQFF.